The 28 T cell receptor beta chains presented below share a single source sample, sequenced in a study of T cell changes during pregnancy in multiple sclerosis. The data were produced by immunoSEQ multiplex PCR, yet TCRdb's version contains in-frame clones alone and is incomplete. Found here are just under 65,000 clones, around 93% of them singletons; the top ten hold 2.5% to 4%. Sequencing used CD8+ T cells from peripheral blood mononuclear cells, obtained in the second trimester of pregnancy. These receptors originate from a female donor with multiple sclerosis, enrolled in a pregnancy study.

This clone was picked up one time. The chain combines TRBV11-2 with TRBJ2-1; TRBD2 aligns across 11 bases. Unmatched junction bases numbered 2, after V lost 3 bases and J lost 4 bases. The CDR3 runs to 15 residues. Germline loops: CDR1 SGHAT, CDR2 FQNNGV. This CDR3 reads CASSLGTSGYNEQFF. CDR3 coding DNA: TGTGCCAGCAGCTTGGGGACTAGCGGTTACAATGAGCAGTTCTTC.

Only one count was recorded for this clone. The chain recombines TRBV25-1 with TRBJ1-2, with 8 bases identical to TRBD1. Germline assignment: CDR1 MGHDK and CDR2 SYGVNS. J lost 3 bases, V lost 0 bases, and 3 bases had no gene match. This CDR3 region has 15 residues. In DNA, the CDR3 is TGTGCCAGCAGTGAATACGACAGGGGCTACTATGGCTACACCTTC. It codes for CASSEYDRGYYGYTF.

The chain joins TRBV25-1 to TRBJ1-1; 9 bases map to TRBD1. J lost 8 bases, V lost 6 bases, and 7 bases had no gene match. From germline, CDR1 is MGHDK and CDR2 SYGVNS. The CDR3 contains 13 residues. The CDR3, as DNA: TGTGCCAGCAGGAGACCCGGGACAGGGGAAGCTTTCTTT. It is translated as CASRRPGTGEAFF.

The chain links TRBV28 to TRBJ1-3, with a weak D call TRBD1 (5 bases). V lost 5 bases and J lost 0, with 11 bases in between. The CDR3 is 15 amino acids. Germline CDR1 reads MDHEN; CDR2 reads SYDVKM. The CDR3 loop is CASSPDSLSGNTIYF. The CDR3 DNA reads TGTGCCAGCAGTCCAGACAGTCTCTCTGGAAACACCATATATTTT.

This clone has only one observation. The chain links TRBV5-4 to TRBJ1-2; possibly TRBD1 for D (6 bases). CDR1 is SGHNT, CDR2 YYREEE, per germline (reference sequence). CDR3 length equals 16 residues. Trimming removed 4 bases at V and 4 bases at J, with 20 bases between. The CDR3 bases are TGTGCCAGCAGCGGTTCTTCAGGGGAGAGAAGCTATGGCTACACCTTC. Encoded protein: CASSGSSGERSYGYTF.

The chain combines TRBV27 with TRBJ1-2, with TRBD1 as a possible D gene (5 bases). V shed 4 bases and J shed 4 bases, with 19 bases lying between them. Germline CDR1 MNHEY, CDR2 SMNVEV (reference sequence). The CDR3 sequence is 16 residues long. CDR3 in DNA: TGTGCCAGCAGTTACGCTCCGGGGGACGCACCCTATGGCTACACCTTC. Residues: CASSYAPGDAPYGYTF.

For the CDR3, the DNA is TGTGCCAGCAGCTTAGTGATGGGGGACTTTCAGTTCTTC. Encoded protein: CASSLVMGDFQFF. This chain links TRBV7-6 with TRBJ2-1, with D possibly TRBD2 on 6 matching bases. Germline V CDR1 and CDR2: SGHVS, FNYEAQ. V lost 1 base and J lost 13, with 14 bases in between. There are 13 residues in the CDR3.

J is TRBJ2-7 and V is TRBV27, with D maybe TRBD2 (5 bases). V gave up 3 bases and J gave up 2 bases, with 14 bases separating them. Germline CDR1 MNHEY, CDR2 SMNVEV (reference sequence). This CDR3 spans 15 amino acids. The CDR3 reads CASSFPGAGTYEQYF. The CDR3 nucleotides are TGTGCCAGCAGTTTCCCCGGCGCGGGTACCTACGAGCAGTACTTC.

The CDR3 region has the DNA TGTGCCTGGAAGGCACAGCCGAACACTGAAGCTTTCTTT. It translates to CAWKAQPNTEAFF. The V and J genes are TRBV30 and TRBJ1-1; D not resolved. V lost 4 bases to trimming and J lost 1 base, with 10 bases between them. Germline CDR1 reads GTSNPN; CDR2 reads SVGIG (reference sequence). This CDR3 is built from 13 residues.

This sequence joins TRBV4-1 and TRBJ1-6; D remains ambiguous. CDR1 is MGHRA, CDR2 YSYEKL, per germline. The V gene lost 2 bases and the J gene lost 5 bases, with 13 bases spanning the gap. The CDR3 is 16 residues long. The CDR3 DNA sequence: TGCGCCAGCAGCCAATACGGTCAGGCGAATAATTCACCCCTCCACTTT. Translated, it gives CASSQYGQANNSPLHF.

The chain links TRBV5-1 to TRBJ1-1; a possible D gene is TRBD1 (6 bases). This CDR3 spans 14 amino acids. Trimming pared 4 bases from V and 5 bases from J, leaving 15 bases between. The V gene's germline CDR1 is SGHRS and CDR2 YFSETQ. DNA for the CDR3: TGCGCCAGCAGCCCAGGGGCCCAATGGACTGAAGCTTTCTTT. As protein: CASSPGAQWTEAFF.

The V call is TRBV5-1, the J call TRBJ2-5; 9 bases match TRBD2. The CDR3 length is 18 residues. Germline V CDR1 and CDR2: SGHRS, YFSETQ. V shed 5 bases, J shed 5 bases, and the junction held 19 bases outside the gene matches. The CDR3 here is CASSSTSDSGSLRETQYF. CDR3 coding DNA: TGCGCCAGCAGTTCCACTTCTGATAGCGGGAGTTTGAGGGAGACCCAGTACTTC. The full variable domain, its missing parts supplied by reference TRBV5-1 and TRBJ2-5, is KAGVTQTPRYLIKTRGQQVTLSCSPISGHRSVSWYQQTPGQGLQFLFEYFSETQRNKGNFPGRFSGRQFSNSRSEMNVSTLELGDSALYLCASSSTSDSGSLRETQYFGPGTRLLVL.

The chain employs TRBV6-5 and TRBJ2-7; D is ambiguous. This CDR3 spans 13 amino acids. CDR1 and CDR2 (germline): MNHEY, SVGAGI. V lost 0 bases to trimming and J lost 7 bases, with 10 bases between them. The CDR3: CASSYSRLYEQYF. In nucleotides, the CDR3 is TGTGCCAGCAGTTACTCGCGCCTCTATGAGCAGTACTTC.

CDR3 sequence (DNA): TGTGCCACCAGCAGACTCACCGGGACAGGGATTACGAATGAGCAGTTCTTC. It yields the protein CATSRLTGTGITNEQFF. This chain links TRBV15 with TRBJ2-1; 9 bases fit TRBD1. Germline V CDR1 and CDR2: LNHNV, YYDKDF (reference sequence). The CDR3 runs to 17 residues. The V segment lost 2 bases and the J segment 7 bases; nucleotides outside the gene matches: 12.

The chain employs TRBV2 and TRBJ2-1; 12 bases map to TRBD2. This CDR3 has 19 residues. Germline lookup yields CDR1 SNHLY and CDR2 FYNNEI. Trimming removed 4 bases from V and 0 bases from J; junction bases left unmatched: 10. CDR3 sequence reads: CASSVAGLAGPSSYNEQFF. The DNA of the CDR3 is TGTGCCAGCAGTGTAGCGGGACTAGCGGGTCCCAGCTCCTACAATGAGCAGTTCTTC.

The CDR3 DNA reads as TGTGCCAGCAGCTCCTCTAGCGGGGGCAAGGGCGAGCAGTACTTC. This codes for CASSSSSGGKGEQYF. The V and J genes are TRBV7-9 and TRBJ2-7; 10 bases are a match to TRBD2. Per the germline V gene, CDR1 is SEHNR and CDR2 is FQNEAQ (reference sequence). This CDR3 region has 15 residues. Trimming removed 4 bases from V and 6 bases from J; junction bases left unmatched: 9.

This chain uses TRBV29-1 with TRBJ2-1; 7 bases match TRBD2. The ends lost 5 bases at V and 6 bases at J; junction bases unmatched: 10. CDR1 SQVTM and CDR2 ANQGSEA come from the germline V gene. The CDR3 loop spans 14 amino acids. In DNA form, the CDR3 reads TGCAGCGTTACAGGACTAGTCCCGGGCAATGAGCAGTTCTTC. Its translation is CSVTGLVPGNEQFF.

J is TRBJ2-3 and V is TRBV11-3; 10 positions agree with TRBD2. With 1 base clipped from V and 4 bases from J, the junction kept 11 bases outside the gene matches. CDR1 and CDR2 from the germline V gene are SGHNT and YENEEA. The CDR3 length is 18 residues. In DNA, the CDR3 is TGTGCCAGCAGCTTAGGGGGATGGCTAGCGGGAGATGCAGATACGCAGTATTTT. Encoded protein: CASSLGGWLAGDADTQYF.

This chain uses TRBV2 with TRBJ1-1, with 9 bases aligning to TRBD1. With 1 base clipped from V and 7 bases from J, the junction kept 7 bases outside the gene matches. This CDR3 is 15 amino acids long. Germline values: CDR1 SNHLY, CDR2 FYNNEI. The CDR3 DNA follows: TGTGCCAGCAGTGAAGTGACAGGGGGTGTTGTTGAAGCTTTCTTT. Protein product: CASSEVTGGVVEAFF.

Here the CDR3 DNA reads TGTGCCAGCTCACCGCACAGTATTACAGGGGCCGGCACCGGGGAGCTGTTTTTT. Residues: CASSPHSITGAGTGELFF. V is TRBV18 and J is TRBJ2-2, with 7 bases fitting TRBD1. In germline, CDR1 is KGHSH, CDR2 LQKENI. This CDR3 contains 18 residues. The V gene end was trimmed by 3 bases and the J gene end by 4 bases; junction bases not matched to a gene: 14.

This chain joins TRBV5-5 and TRBJ1-3; TRBD1 matches at 7 bases. The CDR3 spans 15 residues. The germline V gene encodes CDR1 SGHKS and CDR2 YYEKEE (reference sequence). The J segment lost 1 base and the V segment lost 2 bases, leaving 3 bases of the junction unmatched. In nucleotides, the CDR3 is TGTGCCAGCAGCTTACCAGGGGGGTCTGGAAACACCATATATTTT. Its translation is CASSLPGGSGNTIYF.

The J gene is TRBJ2-3, the V gene TRBV27; 9 bases are a match to TRBD2. The V gene end was trimmed by 6 bases and the J gene end by 3 bases; junction bases not matched to a gene: 10. CDR3 length equals 16 residues. Per the germline V gene, CDR1 is MNHEY and CDR2 is SMNVEV (reference sequence). The CDR3, as DNA: TGTGCCAGCAGCCCTAGCGGGGCCCCCATTACAGATACGCAGTATTTT. Translating gives CASSPSGAPITDTQYF.

The gene calls are TRBV2 and TRBJ1-2; 9 nucleotides align to TRBD1. The CDR3 runs to 14 residues. Germline CDR1 reads SNHLY; CDR2 reads FYNNEI. V gave up 6 bases and J gave up 5 bases; unmatched junction bases: 7. The CDR3 DNA is TGTGCCAGCAGGGGGGACAGGGCCCCGTATGGCTACACCTTC. This encodes CASRGDRAPYGYTF.

This clone appeared once. The chain is built from TRBV19 and TRBJ2-3; D may be TRBD1 (6 bases). The germline gives CDR1 LNHDA, CDR2 SQIVND (reference sequence). V dropped 10 bases and J dropped 4 bases, with 21 bases sitting between them. The CDR3 totals 15 residues. The CDR3 DNA follows: TGTGCCACCTCCTGGACAGCCTCAGAGGCAGATACGCAGTATTTT. This gives the protein CATSWTASEADTQYF.

This clone has a single count. The chain couples TRBV19 to TRBJ2-2, with 9 nucleotides matching TRBD1. CDR3 length: 16 residues. The V gene end was trimmed by 7 bases and the J gene end by 5 bases; junction bases not matched to a gene: 11. CDR1 LNHDA and CDR2 SQIVND come from the germline V gene (reference sequence). CDR3 in amino acids: CASIDRDREITGELFF. DNA for the CDR3: TGTGCCAGTATCGACCGGGACAGGGAAATTACCGGGGAGCTGTTTTTT.

V and J are TRBV18 and TRBJ2-5; the D gene is possibly TRBD2 (7 bases). The CDR3 sequence is 13 residues long. The germline V gene encodes CDR1 KGHSH and CDR2 LQKENI. The V end was cut by 2 bases, the J end by 4 bases, with 8 bases between. CDR3 in DNA: TGTGCCAGCTCACCAAGGGGGGGAGAGACCCAGTACTTC. Its translation is CASSPRGGETQYF.

J is TRBJ2-3 and V is TRBV27, with 16 nucleotides matching TRBD2. Germline V CDR1 and CDR2: MNHEY, SMNVEV (reference sequence). V lost 3 bases, J lost 9 bases, and 9 bases stayed unmatched. This CDR3 is built from 17 residues. The CDR3 DNA is TGTGCCAGCAGTTTGAGCCCGGGACTAGCGGGAGGGCGGACGCAGTATTTT. This encodes CASSLSPGLAGGRTQYF.

A single count supports this clone. The V gene is TRBV5-8, the J gene TRBJ2-7; perhaps TRBD1 as D (5 bases). Per the germline V gene, CDR1 is SGHTS and CDR2 is YDEGEE. The CDR3 contains 12 residues. V was shortened by 5 bases and J by 6 bases, with 12 bases between the two germline ends. The DNA for the CDR3 is TGTGCCAGCAGATTACCAGGGCTCGAGCAGTACTTC. The encoded protein is CASRLPGLEQYF.